The 6 T cell receptor beta chains reported below all come from one sample, sequenced in a study of cytomegalovirus exposure and HLA in healthy donors. The PCR was carried out with 60 Vbeta primers and 13 Jbeta primers. Assay: immunoSEQ multiplex PCR; the TCRdb copy retains only in-frame clones and omits some. Of about 130,000 clones listed, around 68% were seen once; the top ten hold 4%. The sequenced sample was PBMCs. The receptor set was obtained from a man aged 40-55 years in good health and CMV-seropositive.

In DNA, the CDR3 is TGTGCCAGCAGGGAGGACCTAGGCGAGCAGTACTTC. This gives the protein CASREDLGEQYF. V gene TRBV2 combines with J gene TRBJ2-7; D perhaps matches TRBD2 (5 bases). With 6 bases removed from V and 6 bases from J, the gap between germline ends came to 12 bases. Germline CDR1 reads SNHLY; CDR2 reads FYNNEI. The CDR3 has 12 residues.

V usage is TRBV28 and J usage is TRBJ2-2; D might be TRBD1 (5 bases). With 8 bases removed from V and 5 bases from J, the gap between germline ends came to 12 bases. Germline V CDR1 and CDR2: MDHEN, SYDVKM. The CDR3 spans 13 residues. CDR3 amino acids: CASVDRRTGELFF. The CDR3 nucleotides are TGTGCCAGCGTCGACAGAAGGACCGGGGAGCTGTTTTTT.

The chain joins TRBV11-3 to TRBJ2-1; 11 nucleotides match TRBD2. Germline V gene lookup returns CDR1 SGHNT and CDR2 YENEEA. Trimming cost V 5 bases and J 8 bases; bases outside gene matches: 8. The CDR3 is 15 residues long. The DNA of the CDR3 is TGTGCCAGCAGCCGAGCCTTACTAGCGGGGGATGAGCAGTTCTTC. Amino acid sequence: CASSRALLAGDEQFF.

The J gene is TRBJ1-1, the V gene TRBV7-9, with D unclear. The CDR3 has 14 residues. V was clipped by 4 bases and J by 6 bases, with 15 bases between them. Germline V gene data show CDR1 as SEHNR and CDR2 as FQNEAQ (reference sequence). As DNA, the CDR3 is TGTGCCAGCAGCTCGACCCCCCCCCAGGCTGAAGCTTTCTTT. Its protein product is CASSSTPPQAEAFF.

This chain connects TRBV6-4 to TRBJ2-1; 8 bases line up with TRBD1. This CDR3 comprises 14 residues. Trimming at V came to 3 bases and at J to 4 bases, leaving 2 bases not matched to a gene. CDR1 and CDR2 from the germline V gene are MRHNA and SNTAGT. The CDR3 reads CASSEGQVYNEQFF. The CDR3 DNA is TGTGCCAGCAGTGAGGGACAGGTTTACAATGAGCAGTTCTTC.

This sequence joins TRBV6-1 and TRBJ1-2; 12 nucleotides align to TRBD1. The CDR3 runs 14 residues. The germline V gene encodes CDR1 MNHNS and CDR2 SASEGT. J was trimmed by 14 bases and V by 8 bases; bases with no gene match: 15. CDR3 in DNA: TGTGCCAGCCTCGTCCCGGGACAGGGGGCTAGGGCAACCTTC. Encoded protein: CASLVPGQGARATF.